The 7 T cell receptor beta chains in this list originate from one sample, sequenced in a study of molecular identifiers for immune sequencing clone quantification. Via MiXCR, TCRdb re-called the PCR reads, giving one row per CDR3 protein. Of about 500,000 distinct CDR3 sequences listed, around a fifth are singletons. The sample was naive CD8+ T cells from blood, with Jurkat cell RNA spiked in. The subset is: FACS-sorted CD8+CD4-CCR7+CD45RA+ naive T cells. The receptors derive from a human donor in good health. Some libraries in this study had Jurkat cell RNA spiked in.

The V gene is TRBV19, the J gene TRBJ1-2, with 7 bases that match TRBD1. The V gene end was trimmed by 4 bases and the J gene end by 4 bases; junction bases not matched to a gene: 9. Germline assignment: CDR1 LNHDA and CDR2 SQIVND (reference sequence). This CDR3 region has 15 residues. DNA of the CDR3: TGTGCCAGTAGTACTGGGACAGCCGCCGGCTATGGCTACACCTTC. It specifies CASSTGTAAGYGYTF.

There are a few counts of this clonotype. The rearrangement uses TRBV13 and TRBJ1-5; the match to TRBD1 covers 9 bases. The CDR3 length is 15 residues. Germline CDR1 is PRHDT and CDR2 is FYEKMQ (reference sequence). V dropped 8 bases and J dropped 0; count of bases not matched to a gene: 5. CDR3 sequence (DNA): TGTGCCAGCTCGGACAGGGGTTATAGCAATCAGCCCCAGCATTTT. It codes for CASSDRGYSNQPQHF.

This clonotype was observed a few times. J is TRBJ2-3 and V is TRBV4-3; D not certain. Germline lookup yields CDR1 LGHNA and CDR2 YSLEER. Trimming removed 0 bases from V and 10 bases from J, with 11 bases in between. CDR3 length: 13 amino acids. The CDR3 nucleotides read TGCGCCAGCAGCCAAGATTTCTTGTTGGCGCAGTATTTT. Residues: CASSQDFLLAQYF.

The genes are TRBV30 and TRBJ2-3; 9 nucleotides line up with TRBD1. CDR1 is GTSNPN and CDR2 is SVGIG in the germline V gene (reference sequence). J was trimmed by 4 bases and V by 5 bases; bases with no gene match: 4. The CDR3 has 13 amino acids. The CDR3 here is CAWARQGADTQYF. CDR3 bases: TGTGCCTGGGCCCGACAGGGGGCAGATACGCAGTATTTT.

The sample holds one count of this clonotype. This may arise from a read error, as a much more abundant clone is one base away. The chain recombines TRBV9 with TRBJ1-4; D not certain. Germline V gene data show CDR1 as SGDLS and CDR2 as YYNGEE. This CDR3 comprises 15 residues. V was shortened by 0 bases and J by 8 bases, with 14 bases between the two germline ends. The CDR3 sequence: CASSVEDGEREKLFF. CDR3 bases: TGTGCCAGCAGCGTAGAGGACGGGGAGAGGGAAAAACTGTTTTTT.

The gene calls are TRBV19 and TRBJ2-1; 12 bases agree with TRBD2. Germline V lookup: CDR1 LNHDA, CDR2 SQIVND (reference sequence). The CDR3 totals 21 residues. V lost 1 base and J lost 3; bases outside the gene matches: 16. CDR3 sequence: CASSIGPRGPASGRDYNEQFF. The CDR3 nucleotides are TGTGCCAGTAGTATAGGCCCCAGAGGACCCGCTAGCGGGAGGGACTACAATGAGCAGTTCTTC.

The table lists this clonotype with a few counts. This chain links TRBV29-1 with TRBJ1-2, with 10 bases fitting TRBD1. There are 14 residues in the CDR3. J was trimmed by 4 bases and V by 1 base; bases with no gene match: 3. CDR1 and CDR2 from the germline V gene are SQVTM and ANQGSEA. Here the CDR3 reads CSVEATGGFYGYTF. CDR3 in DNA: TGCAGCGTTGAAGCGACAGGGGGCTTCTATGGCTACACCTTC.